This T cell receptor beta chain was observed in a study of patients and donors after allogeneic stem cell transplantation. TCRdb re-derived calls from the RT-PCR reads in MiXCR, one entry per CDR3 protein. This table holds under 200,000 distinct CDR3 sequences, 25% to 35% found once. This clonotype was detected only a few times. The germline CDR1 and CDR2 sequences are SNHLY and FYNNEI. The CDR3 totals 17 residues. V lost 6 bases and J lost 1; bases outside the gene matches: 10. Sequencing used blood, either unsorted or a sorted T cell fraction (not recorded which). This clonotype was sampled from a human donor who was either an allogeneic HSCT recipient or a stem cell or donor lymphocyte infusion donor (not recorded which). It is not recorded whose cells these are; they may come from a transplant donor. This chain joins TRBV2 and TRBJ2-1; 9 bases align to TRBD2. CDR3 amino acids: CASRGPGLAPSYNEQFF. The DNA for the CDR3 is TGTGCCAGCAGGGGCCCGGGACTAGCTCCGTCCTACAATGAGCAGTTCTTC.